The 21 T cell receptor beta chains listed next were all sequenced from one sample in a study of blood T cell repertoires in COVID-19 (dated by TCRdb to the early 2020s). Receptor libraries were prepared by the immunoSEQ multiplex PCR assay. The table was pulled from immuneACCESS by TCRdb, which kept in-frame rearrangements only. Such tables lose some clones; where checked, under half of the loss comes from unresolved V genes, and the rest has no known cause. Counted in this sample were 100,000 to 150,000 clones; 81% of them appeared once. The biggest ten clones account for 3.8% of the sample. The sequencing input was peripheral blood. The source is a woman in her forties or fifties with acute or convalescent COVID-19.

This chain connects TRBV6-6 to TRBJ2-3, with 15 bases matching TRBD2. CDR1 MNHNY and CDR2 SVGAGI come from the germline V gene (reference sequence). This CDR3 has 16 residues. V lost 7 bases, J lost 7 bases, and 9 bases stayed unmatched. CDR3: CASINGLAGGGYTQYF. The DNA of the CDR3 is TGTGCCAGCATTAACGGACTAGCGGGAGGGGGGTATACGCAGTATTTT.

This chain links TRBV4-1 with TRBJ2-3; D might be TRBD2 (6 bases). The V gene's germline CDR1 is MGHRA and CDR2 YSYEKL. The CDR3 length is 17 residues. V was cut by 0 bases and J by 3 bases, with 16 bases left in between. CDR3 coding DNA: TGCGCCAGCAGCCAAGATACGGGGGAAAGTGATACAGATACGCAGTATTTT. It is translated as CASSQDTGESDTDTQYF.

The rearrangement uses TRBV6-5 and TRBJ2-1; D not resolved. This CDR3 has 13 residues. Deletions cut 10 bases from V and 3 bases from J, with 13 bases between. Germline-derived CDR1 and CDR2 are MNHEY and SVGAGI. The CDR3 sequence: CATHSTVYNEQFF. The CDR3 DNA reads TGTGCCACCCATAGTACTGTCTACAATGAGCAGTTCTTC.

J is TRBJ2-6 and V is TRBV5-5; weak D call: TRBD2 (5 bases). Per the germline V gene, CDR1 is SGHKS and CDR2 is YYEKEE (reference sequence). This CDR3 comprises 15 residues. Deletions cut 0 bases from V and 2 bases from J, with 6 bases between. CDR3 region: CASSLGGAGANVLTF. CDR3 DNA: TGTGCCAGCAGCTTGGGGGGAGCTGGGGCCAACGTCCTGACTTTC.

J is TRBJ2-3 and V is TRBV3-1 (or the pseudogene TRBV3-2), with 7 bases matching TRBD2. This CDR3 spans 15 amino acids. Per germline, CDR1 LGHDT and CDR2 YNNKEL (reference sequence). With V trimmed by 5 bases and J by 2 bases, 7 bases remained unmatched. The CDR3 protein is CASSFPGLTTDTQYF. CDR3 coding DNA: TGTGCCAGCAGCTTTCCGGGACTAACCACAGATACGCAGTATTTT.

The genes are TRBV5-6 and TRBJ2-1, with D unresolved. The V gene lost 2 bases and the J gene lost 7 bases, with 4 bases spanning the gap. The germline CDR1 and CDR2 sequences are SGHDT and YYEEEE. This CDR3 has 11 residues. CDR3 sequence (DNA): TGTGCCAGCAGCTTTCTGAATGAGCAGTTCTTC. This gives the protein CASSFLNEQFF.

The V and J genes are TRBV2 and TRBJ1-5, with D maybe TRBD1 (5 bases). Trimming removed 5 bases from V and 9 bases from J, with 14 bases in between. Germline CDR1 is SNHLY and CDR2 is FYNNEI. This CDR3 has 13 amino acids. The CDR3 DNA is TGTGCCAGCAGTCTTGAAGGGGATTCGCCCCAGCATTTT. This sequence encodes CASSLEGDSPQHF. Based on the CDR3 plus reference TRBV2 and TRBJ1-5, the full variable domain is EPEVTQTPSHQVTQMGQEVILRCVPISNHLYFYWYRQILGQKVEFLVSFYNNEISEKSEIFDDQFSVERPDGSNFTLKIRSTKLEDSAMYFCASSLEGDSPQHFGDGTRLSIL.

This clone was found a few times. The V call is TRBV7-3, the J call TRBJ1-1, with D tentatively TRBD1 (6 bases). V shed 0 bases and J shed 6 bases, with 8 bases lying between them. The CDR3 consists of 13 residues. CDR1 is SGHTA, CDR2 FQGTGA, per germline. The CDR3 sequence: CASSLTYRAEAFF. DNA for the CDR3: TGTGCCAGCAGCTTAACTTACAGGGCTGAAGCTTTCTTT.

The rearrangement uses TRBV27 and TRBJ2-1; maybe TRBD2 (6 bases). The length of the CDR3 is 16 residues. Looked up from germline, CDR1 is MNHEY and CDR2 is SMNVEV (reference sequence). V lost 5 bases and J lost 1, with 15 bases in between. This chain's CDR3 is CASSRLADASYNEQFF. CDR3 in DNA: TGTGCCAGCAGTAGGTTAGCGGACGCATCCTACAATGAGCAGTTCTTC.

DNA of the CDR3: TGCGCCAGCAGCGTAGCTAGGGGTGTCGACACTGAAGCTTTCTTT. It yields the protein CASSVARGVDTEAFF. The rearrangement joins TRBV5-1 to TRBJ1-1; D is possibly TRBD1 (5 bases). Per germline, CDR1 SGHRS and CDR2 YFSETQ. The CDR3 length is 15 residues. Trimming took 4 bases from V and 3 from J, leaving 16 bases between them. The entire variable domain, with the rest obtained from reference TRBV5-1 and TRBJ1-1, is as follows: KAGVTQTPRYLIKTRGQQVTLSCSPISGHRSVSWYQQTPGQGLQFLFEYFSETQRNKGNFPGRFSGRQFSNSRSEMNVSTLELGDSALYLCASSVARGVDTEAFFGQGTRLTVV.

CDR3 protein: CASSPDPRDEKLFF. CDR3 nucleotides: TGTGCCAGTAGCCCGGATCCTCGGGATGAAAAACTGTTTTTT. The gene calls are TRBV19 and TRBJ1-4; D is unresolved. Trimming took 6 bases from V and 6 from J, leaving 14 bases between them. CDR1 LNHDA and CDR2 SQIVND come from the germline V gene (reference sequence). The CDR3 has 14 amino acids.

This clone was counted a single time. J is TRBJ1-2 and V is TRBV4-2, with D uncertain. The CDR3 consists of 16 residues. Looked up from germline, CDR1 is LGHNA and CDR2 is YNFKEQ. Trimming stripped 0 bases from V and 6 bases from J, with 17 bases between. CDR3 sequence (DNA): TGTGCCAGCAGCCAAGAGGGTAGAGGGTCCGTAGATGGCTACACCTTC. Translation: CASSQEGRGSVDGYTF.

The rearrangement joins TRBV18 to TRBJ2-3; 7 bases map to TRBD2. The CDR3 is 15 residues long. J was trimmed by 2 bases and V by 2 bases; bases with no gene match: 4. CDR1 and CDR2 (germline): KGHSH, LQKENI. CDR3 loop: CASSPASGYTDTQYF. CDR3 in DNA: TGTGCCAGCTCACCAGCTAGCGGATACACAGATACGCAGTATTTT.

This chain connects TRBV12-3 or TRBV12-4 to TRBJ2-1; D is unresolved. This CDR3 region has 12 residues. V was cut by 3 bases and J by 7 bases, with 7 bases left in between. The CDR3 DNA follows: TGTGCCAGCAGTTTTAGACTTAATGAGCAGTTCTTC. Translated, it gives CASSFRLNEQFF.

The CDR3 protein is CASSLIAQSSYNEQFF. CDR3 coding DNA: TGTGCCAGCAGTTTAATAGCCCAAAGCTCCTACAATGAGCAGTTCTTC. This rearrangement joins TRBV28 to TRBJ2-1; D uncertain. In germline, CDR1 is MDHEN, CDR2 SYDVKM. There are 16 residues in the CDR3. The germline V and J ends were trimmed by 2 bases and 0 bases, with 11 bases remaining between them.

In its sample, this clone was seen a few times. The chain combines TRBV5-5 with TRBJ1-5; D gene ambiguous. Trimming removed 7 bases from V and 3 bases from J, with 17 bases in between. CDR3 length: 15 amino acids. The germline V gene encodes CDR1 SGHKS and CDR2 YYEKEE (reference sequence). CDR3: CASASGIATNQPQHF. In nucleotides, the CDR3 is TGTGCCAGCGCTTCGGGGATTGCTACCAATCAGCCCCAGCATTTT.

The rearrangement links TRBV7-2 to TRBJ1-2; a possible D gene is TRBD1 (5 bases). The CDR3 totals 13 residues. Germline V gene data show CDR1 as SGHTA and CDR2 as FQGNSA. The V and J ends lost 4 bases and 3 bases respectively, with 9 bases between them. For the CDR3, the DNA is TGTGCCAGCAGCTCGACGGGGGACTATGGCTACACCTTC. Amino acids: CASSSTGDYGYTF.

This rearrangement joins TRBV28 to TRBJ1-3; TRBD1 matches 7 bases. This CDR3 comprises 15 residues. Per the germline V gene, CDR1 is MDHEN and CDR2 is SYDVKM. Trimming cost V 7 bases and J 1 base; bases outside gene matches: 7. The CDR3 nucleotides read TGTGCCAGCACCTCGACAGGGTCTTCTGGAAACACCATATATTTT. This encodes CASTSTGSSGNTIYF.

The chain uses TRBV30 and TRBJ2-1; TRBD1 matches 10 bases. The CDR3 extends over 15 amino acids. V lost 2 bases to trimming and J lost 6 bases; unmatched junction nucleotides: 7. Germline CDR1 GTSNPN, CDR2 SVGIG (reference sequence). CDR3 coding DNA: TGTGCCTGGAGTCCCGGGACAGGGGAGCGCAATGAGCAGTTCTTC. This encodes CAWSPGTGERNEQFF.

The chain carries TRBV5-4 and TRBJ2-1; 7 bases line up with TRBD2. This CDR3 is 14 amino acids long. V was pared by 1 base and J by 6 bases, with 4 bases of the junction left unmatched. Germline V gene lookup returns CDR1 SGHNT and CDR2 YYREEE (reference sequence). The CDR3 loop reads CASSLRRESNEQFF. The CDR3 bases are TGTGCCAGCAGCTTGAGGCGGGAGAGCAATGAGCAGTTCTTC.

The genes are TRBV28 and TRBJ1-1, with D uncertain. This CDR3 has 12 residues. CDR1 and CDR2 (germline): MDHEN, SYDVKM. Trimming removed 8 bases at V and 0 bases at J, with 7 bases between. CDR3 loop: CASFGVNTEAFF. As DNA, the CDR3 is TGTGCCAGCTTCGGGGTGAACACTGAAGCTTTCTTT.